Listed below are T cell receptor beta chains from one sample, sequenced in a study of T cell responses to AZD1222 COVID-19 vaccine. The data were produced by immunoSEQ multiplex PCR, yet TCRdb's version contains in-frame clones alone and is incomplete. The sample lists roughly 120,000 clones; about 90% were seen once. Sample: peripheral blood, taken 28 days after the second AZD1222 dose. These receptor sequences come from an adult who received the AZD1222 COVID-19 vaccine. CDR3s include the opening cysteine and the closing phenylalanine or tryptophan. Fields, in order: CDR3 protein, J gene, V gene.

CDR3: CASSYIAGGTDTQYF
J: TRBJ2-3
V: TRBV7-2

CDR3: CAWSDDPGRHATDTQYF
J: TRBJ2-3
V: TRBV30

CDR3: CASSLGEVSTEAFF
J: TRBJ1-1
V: TRBV5-1

CDR3: CSASVLHEKLFF
J: TRBJ1-4
V: TRBV20-1

CDR3: CASSDNPGLAEVYF
J: TRBJ2-7
V: TRBV7-2

CDR3: CASSYTGEGAQPQHF
J: TRBJ1-5
V: TRBV6-6

CDR3: CASSYPPGQRNQPQHF
J: TRBJ1-5
V: TRBV6-5

CDR3: CASSPVFGGDQPQHF
J: TRBJ1-5
V: TRBV3-1/TRBV3-2

CDR3: CASSVGQAYEQYF
J: TRBJ2-7
V: TRBV27

CDR3: CASSFRGVDYGYTF
J: TRBJ1-2
V: TRBV27

CDR3: CASSLTGEAFF
J: TRBJ1-1
V: TRBV5-1

CDR3: CASSFLANTGELFF
J: TRBJ2-2
V: TRBV7-6

CDR3: CATSIQGNQPQHF
J: TRBJ1-5
V: TRBV27

CDR3: CAWSVLSQFYGYTF
J: TRBJ1-2
V: TRBV30

CDR3: CASSPLPGQLSFYNSPLHF
J: TRBJ1-6
V: TRBV7-3

CDR3: CASSVSGTANQPQHF
J: TRBJ1-5
V: TRBV9

CDR3: CAWSARQGDSTIYF
J: TRBJ1-3
V: TRBV30

CDR3: CASSYGGTSYNEQFF
J: TRBJ2-1
V: TRBV6-5

CDR3: CASSPQFNGVYGYTF
J: TRBJ1-2
V: TRBV25-1

CDR3: CASTPPAGTGDQYSNQPQHF
J: TRBJ1-5
V: TRBV28

CDR3: CASSVATRDTDTQYF
J: TRBJ2-3
V: TRBV9

CDR3: CASSLEDGYNEQFF
J: TRBJ2-1
V: TRBV5-1